Detailed here is one T cell receptor (beta chain). The antigen it recognizes is unknown. Base qualities are not at hand, and no much larger clone is one base apart. This sample was included in a study of lymphopenia after photon versus proton radiotherapy (dated by TCRdb to the late 2010s). As for the study more broadly: The immunological effects of photon versus proton radiation therapy were compared in patients with gastrointestinal tumors who developed high-grade lymphopenia. The cohort included over 15 patients with gastrointestinal tumors who developed lymphopenia after receiving either photon or proton therapy. The goal of the study was to characterize the differences between the two radiation modalities in how they affect the immune system.

The investigation overall reported the following: During treatment, patients who received proton therapy stayed relatively stable, whereas patients who received photon therapy lost naive T cells and TCR diversity and gained effector/memory populations. After the lymphocyte count nadir, photon-treated repertoires showed oligoclonal expansion, especially of CD8+ Temra cells, which drove the drop in diversity. The survival association was assessed only in patients who died, and the authors presented better survival with proton therapy as a possibility rather than a demonstrated result. Among patients across the cohort who died, overall survival time showed an inverse correlation with a larger post-nadir drop in TCR diversity.

Measured from the cysteine to the phenylalanine, the CDR3 is 15 residues long. Kept here is only the CDR3 DNA, which spans 45 bases and is read in frame from base 1. CDR1 and CDR2 are drawn from the germline V gene: SGHTA, FQGTGA. The V and J ends are trimmed by 3 bases and 5 bases, leaving 16 bases between them. Library preparation employed the immunoSEQ multiplex PCR assay. Alongside multiparametric flow cytometry, deep sequencing of rearranged TCR beta loci was used to profile the T cell repertoires. This is the immuneACCESS table as TCRdb keeps it, with only in-frame sequences that have V and J called. A part of the clones is gone; compared with another copy, unresolved V genes explain less than half, and the rest is unexplained. A total of 55,000 to 75,000 clones appear in this sample, about nine tenths of them only once. The ten largest clones represent approximately 2.9% of the sample.

This material consisted of peripheral blood, taken from a patient treated with photon-based radiotherapy. The TCR comes from a woman in her seventies with pancreatic cancer. The chain was built from TRBV7-3 and TRBJ2-5; the D gene is possibly TRBD1 or TRBD2, each agreeing over 5 bases. For the CDR3, the sequence is CASSFKGPQSETQYF. The sequence in DNA is TGTGCCAGCAGCTTCAAGGGACCCCAAAGCGAGACCCAGTACTTC. Extended through the reference TRBV7-3 and TRBJ2-5 proteins, this CDR3 yields the full variable domain: GAGVSQTPSNKVTEKGKYVELRCDPISGHTALYWYRQSLGQGPEFLIYFQGTGAADDSGLPNDRFFAVRPEGSVSTLKIQRTERGDSAVYLCASSFKGPQSETQYFGPGTRLLVL.